This passage covers 14 T cell receptor beta chains from one sample sequenced in a study of cytotoxic CD8 clonotypes in ibrutinib-treated CLL. Sequenced by immunoSEQ multiplex PCR; TCRdb stores in-frame clones only, minus some. Of 250,000 to 350,000 clones in the sample, around 76% were seen once. Sequenced here: PBMCs, sampled at disease progression, from a patient treated with ibrutinib. The receptors shown here come from a human donor with chronic lymphocytic leukemia.

The count of this clone is one. The rearrangement joins TRBV5-6 to TRBJ2-5, with 7 bases that match TRBD2. The CDR3 is made up of 19 amino acids. Germline V gene data show CDR1 as SGHDT and CDR2 as YYEEEE. Trimming at V came to 0 bases and at J to 2 bases, leaving 16 bases not matched to a gene. The DNA of the CDR3 is TGTGCCAGCAGCTTGGCGGGAGGCGGGTTTTACAGACAACAAGAGACCCAGTACTTC. It yields the protein CASSLAGGGFYRQQETQYF.

CDR3 residues: CAGGEPIYNEQFF. In nucleotides, the CDR3 is TGTGCCGGTGGGGAGCCTATCTACAATGAGCAGTTCTTC. The chain couples TRBV18 to TRBJ2-1; tentative D call: TRBD2 (5 bases). Germline CDR1 KGHSH, CDR2 LQKENI. This CDR3 is 13 amino acids long. Trimming shortened V by 11 bases and J by 3 bases, and 14 bases separated the two germline ends.

A word on this clone: Sequence at one end of the junction differs from germline and may be a read error. CDR3 nucleotide sequence: TGTGCCAGCAGCTTTGGATCAGGGAACGCCGGGGAGCTGTTTTTT. It specifies CASSFGSGNAGELFF. The V call is TRBV11-2, the J call TRBJ2-2; perhaps TRBD1 as D (5 bases). The CDR3 spans 15 residues. CDR1 and CDR2 (germline): SGHAT, FQNNGV.

The chain joins TRBV7-2 to TRBJ2-7, with D unresolved. Trimming shortened V by 1 base and J by 4 bases, and 8 bases separated the two germline ends. This CDR3 comprises 13 residues. Germline CDR1 is SGHTA and CDR2 is FQGNSA. This CDR3 is CASSLGHQYEQYF. The CDR3 DNA reads as TGTGCCAGCAGCTTAGGACACCAATACGAGCAGTACTTC.

The V and J genes are TRBV29-1 and TRBJ2-2; 7 bases line up with TRBD1. Trimming at V came to 6 bases and at J to 1 base, leaving 5 bases not matched to a gene. The CDR3 length is 14 residues. Germline V gene data show CDR1 as SQVTM and CDR2 as ANQGSEA. CDR3 sequence: CSVKGQWNTGELFF. DNA of the CDR3: TGCAGCGTCAAGGGACAGTGGAACACCGGGGAGCTGTTTTTT.

This sequence joins TRBV27 and TRBJ2-5, with D unresolved. Germline V gene data show CDR1 as MNHEY and CDR2 as SMNVEV (reference sequence). This CDR3 spans 14 amino acids. V was cut by 0 bases and J by 4 bases, with 9 bases left in between. CDR3 coding DNA: TGTGCCAGCAGTTTATCACGTTTGTCAGAGACCCAGTACTTC. Protein product: CASSLSRLSETQYF.

The CDR3: CASSYGGQLRGYTF. The CDR3 DNA sequence: TGTGCCAGCAGTTACGGGGGACAGCTCCGTGGCTACACCTTC. This chain uses TRBV6-6 with TRBJ1-2; 7 bases line up with TRBD1. Germline CDR1 MNHNY, CDR2 SVGAGI (reference sequence). J was trimmed by 7 bases and V by 2 bases; bases with no gene match: 7. The CDR3 is 14 amino acids.

The chain has TRBV6-5 and TRBJ2-7; either TRBD1 or TRBD2 may fit D (5 bases each). Germline V gene sequence: CDR1 MNHEY, CDR2 SVGAGI. The CDR3 length is 15 residues. The V end lost 0 bases, the J end lost 0 bases, and 9 bases lay between the germline ends. The DNA of the CDR3 is TGTGCCAGCAGTTACTCGGGACCGACCTCCTACGAGCAGTACTTC. Protein sequence: CASSYSGPTSYEQYF.

This clone was detected a few times. The CDR3 reads CATRLGRLFF. DNA of the CDR3: TGTGCCACCCGGTTAGGGAGACTGTTTTTT. The V call is TRBV28, the J call TRBJ1-4; D remains unclear. The CDR3 is 10 amino acids. V shed 10 bases and J shed 13 bases, with 13 bases lying between them. Germline V gene lookup returns CDR1 MDHEN and CDR2 SYDVKM.

The chain's CDR3 is CASSETGSYEKLFF. As DNA, the CDR3 is TGTGCCAGCAGTGAAACAGGGAGCTATGAAAAACTGTTTTTT. V usage is TRBV2 and J usage is TRBJ1-4, with D perhaps matching TRBD1 (6 bases). Germline CDR1 is SNHLY and CDR2 is FYNNEI. The CDR3 is made up of 14 amino acids. V lost 2 bases and J 6 bases, leaving 10 bases between the germline ends.

This clone was found a few times. The V gene is TRBV5-1, the J gene TRBJ2-7, with D perhaps matching TRBD1 or TRBD2 (6 bases each). Germline CDR1 SGHRS, CDR2 YFSETQ. This CDR3 spans 13 amino acids. V lost 1 base, J lost 5 bases, and 10 bases lay in between. The chain's CDR3 is CASSLRGPNEQYF. Written as DNA, the CDR3 is TGCGCCAGCAGCTTGCGGGGGCCCAACGAGCAGTACTTC.

The genes are TRBV28 and TRBJ1-5; 12 bases line up with TRBD1. V dropped 5 bases and J dropped 4; count of bases not matched to a gene: 9. Germline V gene lookup returns CDR1 MDHEN and CDR2 SYDVKM. This CDR3 is built from 17 residues. CDR3 bases: TGTGCCAGCAGTGCCTCGGGACAGGGGGCCCGAAATCAGCCCCAGCATTTT. It encodes CASSASGQGARNQPQHF.

This clone was found a few times. V gene TRBV19 combines with J gene TRBJ2-5; D unclear. Per the germline V gene, CDR1 is LNHDA and CDR2 is SQIVND (reference sequence). The CDR3 loop spans 12 amino acids. The germline V and J ends were trimmed by 3 bases and 5 bases, with 7 bases remaining between them. This chain's CDR3 is CASSIGVETQYF. Here the CDR3 DNA reads TGTGCCAGTAGTATCGGAGTGGAGACCCAGTACTTC.

The chain couples TRBV5-1 to TRBJ2-1; the match to TRBD2 covers 7 bases. Trimming cost V 5 bases and J 4 bases; bases outside gene matches: 21. Germline assignment: CDR1 SGHRS and CDR2 YFSETQ. The CDR3 contains 19 residues. The CDR3 here is CASRISDGRWAKIYNEQFF. DNA for the CDR3: TGCGCCAGCAGAATCTCTGACGGGAGGTGGGCAAAGATTTACAATGAGCAGTTCTTC.